This T cell receptor (beta chain) derives from a study of cytomegalovirus exposure and HLA in healthy donors. Overall study results and limits: A list of 164 TCR beta chains associated with cytomegalovirus was given. In vitro, three CMV-associated chains proved specific for CMV antigens. A later analysis showed that HLA-associated TCR beta chains had undergone more clonal expansion than equally common others.

With V trimmed by 7 bases and J by 6 bases, 12 bases remained unmatched. This CDR3 has 16 residues. Germline V gene data show CDR1 as LNHDA and CDR2 as SQIVND (reference sequence). PCR employed 60 Vbeta and 13 Jbeta primers. Original processing notes: Roughly 12 million shared chains were among some 80 million unique TCR beta chains counted in a later analysis. The protocol was immunoSEQ multiplex PCR, while the TCRdb copy is restricted to in-frame clones and leaves out a portion. V and J calls and clone size are copied from that table; D and trimming were computed from the DNA. Of roughly 160,000 clones in the sample, more than 70% were seen once. With respect to this clone: Antigen unknown.

This sequence originates from a man aged 25 to 40 in good health and CMV-seronegative. The rearrangement joins TRBV19 to TRBJ2-1; 10 bases agree with TRBD1. Sequences were obtained from PBMCs. CDR3 sequence: CASKSNWGDRGNEQFF. The CDR3, as DNA: TGTGCCAGTAAATCTAACTGGGGGGACAGGGGCAATGAGCAGTTCTTC.